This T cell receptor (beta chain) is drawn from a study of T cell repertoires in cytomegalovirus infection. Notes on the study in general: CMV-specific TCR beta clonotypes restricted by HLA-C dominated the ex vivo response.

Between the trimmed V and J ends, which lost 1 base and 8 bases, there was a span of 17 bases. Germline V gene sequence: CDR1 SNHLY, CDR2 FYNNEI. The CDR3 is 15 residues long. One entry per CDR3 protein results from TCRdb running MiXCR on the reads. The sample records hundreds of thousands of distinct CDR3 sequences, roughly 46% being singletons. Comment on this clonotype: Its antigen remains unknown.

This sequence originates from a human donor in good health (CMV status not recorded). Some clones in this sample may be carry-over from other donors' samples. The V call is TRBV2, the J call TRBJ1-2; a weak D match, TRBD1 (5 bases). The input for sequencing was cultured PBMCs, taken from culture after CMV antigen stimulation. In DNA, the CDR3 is TGTGCCAGCAGTGAAGGGGTGGGGGGGTCACGGGGCTACACCTTC. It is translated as CASSEGVGGSRGYTF.